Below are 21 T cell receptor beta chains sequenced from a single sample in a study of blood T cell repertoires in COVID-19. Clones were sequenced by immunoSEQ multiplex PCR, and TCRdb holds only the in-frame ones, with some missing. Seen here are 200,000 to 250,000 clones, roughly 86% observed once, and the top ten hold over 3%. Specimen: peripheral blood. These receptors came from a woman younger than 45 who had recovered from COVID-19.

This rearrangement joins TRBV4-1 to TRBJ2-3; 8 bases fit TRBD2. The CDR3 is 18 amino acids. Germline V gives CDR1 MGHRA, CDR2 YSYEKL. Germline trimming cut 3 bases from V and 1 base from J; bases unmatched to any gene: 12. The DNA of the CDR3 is TGCGCCAGCAGCCAGCCCTTAGTCGCGGGGGGCCGCACAGATACGCAGTATTTT. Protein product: CASSQPLVAGGRTDTQYF.

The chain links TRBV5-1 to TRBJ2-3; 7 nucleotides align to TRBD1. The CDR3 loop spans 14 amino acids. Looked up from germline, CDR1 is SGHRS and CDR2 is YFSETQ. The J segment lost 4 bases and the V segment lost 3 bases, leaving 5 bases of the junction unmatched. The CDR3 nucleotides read TGCGCCAGCAGCTCGAGACAGGGCTCAGATACGCAGTATTTT. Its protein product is CASSSRQGSDTQYF.

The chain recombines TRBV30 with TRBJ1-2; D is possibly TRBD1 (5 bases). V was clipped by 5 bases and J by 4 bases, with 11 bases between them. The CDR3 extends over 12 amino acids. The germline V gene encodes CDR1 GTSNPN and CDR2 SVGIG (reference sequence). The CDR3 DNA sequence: TGTGCCTGGCAAGGGGTCTCCTATGGCTACACCTTC. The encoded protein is CAWQGVSYGYTF. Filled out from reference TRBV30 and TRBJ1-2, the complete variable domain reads SQTIHQWPATLVQPVGSPLSLECTVEGTSNPNLYWYRQAAGRGLQLLFYSVGIGQISSEVPQNLSASRPQDRQFILSSKKLLLSDSGFYLCAWQGVSYGYTFGSGTRLTVV.

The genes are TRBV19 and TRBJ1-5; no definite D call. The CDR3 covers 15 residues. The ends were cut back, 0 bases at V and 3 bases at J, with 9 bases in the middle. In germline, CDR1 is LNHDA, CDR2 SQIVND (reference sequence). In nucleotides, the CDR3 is TGTGCCAGTAGTATAGAACAGAGCTTCAATCAGCCCCAGCATTTT. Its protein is CASSIEQSFNQPQHF.

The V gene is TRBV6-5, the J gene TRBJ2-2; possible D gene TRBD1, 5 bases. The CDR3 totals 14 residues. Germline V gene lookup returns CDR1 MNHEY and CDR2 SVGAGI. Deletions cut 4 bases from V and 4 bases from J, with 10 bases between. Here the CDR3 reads CASSSPGFTGELFF. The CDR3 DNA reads TGTGCCAGCAGTTCGCCAGGGTTCACCGGGGAGCTGTTTTTT.

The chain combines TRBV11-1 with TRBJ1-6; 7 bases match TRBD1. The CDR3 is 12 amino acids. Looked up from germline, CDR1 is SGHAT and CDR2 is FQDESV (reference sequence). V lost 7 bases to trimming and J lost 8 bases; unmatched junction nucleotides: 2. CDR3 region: CASKGADSPLHF. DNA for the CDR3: TGTGCCAGCAAGGGGGCAGATTCACCCCTCCACTTT. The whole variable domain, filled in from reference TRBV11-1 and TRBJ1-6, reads EAEVAQSPRYKITEKSQAVAFWCDPISGHATLYWYRQILGQGPELLVQFQDESVVDDSQLPKDRFSAERLKGVDSTLKIQPAELGDSAMYLCASKGADSPLHFGNGTRLTVT.

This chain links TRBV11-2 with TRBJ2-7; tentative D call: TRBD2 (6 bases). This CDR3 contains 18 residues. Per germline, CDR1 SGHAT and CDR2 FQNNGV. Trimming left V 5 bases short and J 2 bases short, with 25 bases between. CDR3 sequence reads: CASSLGDLTAGLTYEQYF. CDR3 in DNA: TGTGCCAGCAGCCTAGGCGACCTTACAGCGGGCTTGACCTACGAGCAGTACTTC.

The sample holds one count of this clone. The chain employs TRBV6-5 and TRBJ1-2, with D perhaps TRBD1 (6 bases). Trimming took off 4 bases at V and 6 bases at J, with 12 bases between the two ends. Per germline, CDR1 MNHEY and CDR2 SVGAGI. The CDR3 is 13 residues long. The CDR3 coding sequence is TGTGCCAGCAGTTCACAGGGTGGAAATGGCTACACCTTC. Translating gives CASSSQGGNGYTF.

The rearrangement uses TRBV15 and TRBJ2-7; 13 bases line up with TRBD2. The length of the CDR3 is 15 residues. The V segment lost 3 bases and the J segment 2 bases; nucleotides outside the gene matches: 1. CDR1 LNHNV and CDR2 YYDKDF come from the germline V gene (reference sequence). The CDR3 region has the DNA TGTGCCACCAGCAGGGGACTAGCGGGGACCTACGAGCAGTACTTC. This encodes CATSRGLAGTYEQYF.

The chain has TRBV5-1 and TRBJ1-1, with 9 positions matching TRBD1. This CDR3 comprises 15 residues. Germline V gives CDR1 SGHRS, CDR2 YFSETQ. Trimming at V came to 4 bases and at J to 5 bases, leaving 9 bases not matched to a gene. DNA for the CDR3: TGCGCCAGCAGCCCACTCGGGACAGGGTGGACTGAAGCTTTCTTT. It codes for CASSPLGTGWTEAFF.

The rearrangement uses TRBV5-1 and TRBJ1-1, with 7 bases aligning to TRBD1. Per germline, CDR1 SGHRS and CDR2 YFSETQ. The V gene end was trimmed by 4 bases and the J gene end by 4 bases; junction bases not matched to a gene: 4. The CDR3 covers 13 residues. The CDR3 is CASSPGTATEAFF. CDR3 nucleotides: TGCGCCAGCAGCCCGGGGACAGCCACTGAAGCTTTCTTT.

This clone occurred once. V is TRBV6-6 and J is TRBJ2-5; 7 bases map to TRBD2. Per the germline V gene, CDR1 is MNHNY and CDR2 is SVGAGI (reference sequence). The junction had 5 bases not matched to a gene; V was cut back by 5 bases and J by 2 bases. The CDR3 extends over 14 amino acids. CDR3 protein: CASSQAGIQETQYF. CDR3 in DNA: TGTGCCAGCAGTCAAGCGGGAATACAAGAGACCCAGTACTTC.

The chain's CDR3 is CASSAVQQGRGNGYTF. The CDR3 DNA reads TGTGCCAGCAGCGCCGTACAACAGGGGAGAGGAAATGGCTACACCTTC. The V and J genes are TRBV9 and TRBJ1-2; 7 bases are shared with TRBD1. Trimming at V came to 3 bases and at J to 6 bases, leaving 14 bases not matched to a gene. This CDR3 contains 16 residues. CDR1 and CDR2 (germline): SGDLS, YYNGEE.

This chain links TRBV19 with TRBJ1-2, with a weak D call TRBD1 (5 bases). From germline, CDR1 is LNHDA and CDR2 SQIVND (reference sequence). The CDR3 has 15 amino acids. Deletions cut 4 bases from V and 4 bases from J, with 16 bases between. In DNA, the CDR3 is TGTGCCAGTAGTACCCCCAGGGCTGGCCCCTATGGCTACACCTTC. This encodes CASSTPRAGPYGYTF.

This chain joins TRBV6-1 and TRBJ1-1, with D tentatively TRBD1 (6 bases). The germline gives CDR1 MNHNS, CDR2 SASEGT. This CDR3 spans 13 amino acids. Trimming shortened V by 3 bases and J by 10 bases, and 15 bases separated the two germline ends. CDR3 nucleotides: TGTGCCAGCAGTGAGCGCCAGGGGCGGAGAGCTTTCTTT. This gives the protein CASSERQGRRAFF.

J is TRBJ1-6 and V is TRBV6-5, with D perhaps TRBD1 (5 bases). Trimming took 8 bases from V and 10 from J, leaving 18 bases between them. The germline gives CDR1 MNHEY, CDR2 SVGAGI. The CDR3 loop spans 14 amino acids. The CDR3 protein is CASSLRQIDSPLHF. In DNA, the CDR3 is TGTGCCAGCTCCTTGAGACAGATAGACTCACCCCTCCACTTT.

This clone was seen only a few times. DNA for the CDR3: TGTGCCAGTAGGGAACAGACCTCATCTGGAAACACCATATATTTT. Its translation: CASREQTSSGNTIYF. The rearrangement links TRBV19 to TRBJ1-3; D is undetermined. CDR3 size: 15 residues. Germline V gives CDR1 LNHDA, CDR2 SQIVND (reference sequence). Between the trimmed V and J ends, which lost 6 bases and 1 base, there was a span of 13 bases.

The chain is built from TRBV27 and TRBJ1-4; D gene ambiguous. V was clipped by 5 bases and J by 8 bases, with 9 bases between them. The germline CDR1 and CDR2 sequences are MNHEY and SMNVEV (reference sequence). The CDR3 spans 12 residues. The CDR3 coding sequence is TGTGCCAGCAGTCGGGGTGGGGAAAAACTGTTTTTT. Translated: CASSRGGEKLFF.

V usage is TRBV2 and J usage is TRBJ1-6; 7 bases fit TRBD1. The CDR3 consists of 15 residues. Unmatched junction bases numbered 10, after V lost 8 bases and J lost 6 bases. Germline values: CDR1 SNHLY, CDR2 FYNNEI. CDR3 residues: CASHKDRPGNSPLHF. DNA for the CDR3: TGTGCCAGCCATAAGGACAGGCCGGGTAATTCACCCCTCCACTTT.

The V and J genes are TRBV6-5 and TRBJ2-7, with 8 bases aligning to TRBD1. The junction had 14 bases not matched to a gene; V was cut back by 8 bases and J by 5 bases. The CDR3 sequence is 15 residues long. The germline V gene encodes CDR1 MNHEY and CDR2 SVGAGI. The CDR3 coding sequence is TGTGCCAGCCGACCGGACAGGGCTGATTGGGACGAGCAGTACTTC. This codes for CASRPDRADWDEQYF.

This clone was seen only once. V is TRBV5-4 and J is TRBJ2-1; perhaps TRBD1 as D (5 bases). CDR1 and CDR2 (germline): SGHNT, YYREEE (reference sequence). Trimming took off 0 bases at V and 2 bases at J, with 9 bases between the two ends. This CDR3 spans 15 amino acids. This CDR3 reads CASSLVGEPYNEQFF. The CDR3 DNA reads TGTGCCAGCAGCTTGGTAGGGGAACCCTACAATGAGCAGTTCTTC.